This T cell receptor (beta chain) was captured by sequencing in a study of early T cells in non-severe SARS-CoV-2 infection. In the study overall: The input, bulk RNA from unsorted whole blood, was sequenced, and chains were unpaired. Findings and caveats of the study: The study's VDJdb matching favored anti-spike CD8 responses and missed private and CD4 specificities.

Ten or more counts support this clonotype. The antigen remains unidentified. Germline CDR1 ENHRY, CDR2 SYGVKD. The CDR3 consists of 15 residues. Trimming cost V 3 bases and J 8 bases; bases outside gene matches: 3. Attached unique molecular identifiers marked individual cDNA molecules. TCRdb fed the 5' RACE reads into MiXCR, producing one record per CDR3 protein. The sample has around 56,000 distinct CDR3 sequences, roughly 7.1% seen once; the top ten hold 10% to 13%. This clonotype originated in an adult who was a healthcare worker with PCR-confirmed SARS-CoV-2 infection or an uninfected control (not recorded which). The sequenced sample was whole blood, obtained at baseline. The V call is TRBV10-3, the J call TRBJ2-1; 14 bases are shared with TRBD2. The CDR3 DNA reads TGTGCCATCAGTGAAGGGACTAGCGGGAGTGATGAGCAGTTCTTC. It encodes CAISEGTSGSDEQFF.